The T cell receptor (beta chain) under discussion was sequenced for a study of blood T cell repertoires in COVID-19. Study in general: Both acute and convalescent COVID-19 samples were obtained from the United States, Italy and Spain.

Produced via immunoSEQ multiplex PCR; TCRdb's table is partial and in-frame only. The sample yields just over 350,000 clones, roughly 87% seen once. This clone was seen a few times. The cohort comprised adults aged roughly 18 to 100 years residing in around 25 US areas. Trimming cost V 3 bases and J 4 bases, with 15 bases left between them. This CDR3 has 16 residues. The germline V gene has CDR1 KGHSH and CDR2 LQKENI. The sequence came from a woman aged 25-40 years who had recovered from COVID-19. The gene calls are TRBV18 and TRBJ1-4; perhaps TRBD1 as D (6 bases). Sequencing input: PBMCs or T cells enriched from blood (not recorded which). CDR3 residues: CASSPSRQAHNEKLFF. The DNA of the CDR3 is TGTGCCAGCTCACCTTCGCGACAGGCCCATAATGAAAAACTGTTTTTT.